A single sample is the source of the 8 T cell receptor beta chains below, sequenced in a study of T cells in Graves' hyperthyroidism and ophthalmopathy. Amplification targeted TCR beta CDR3 regions from RNA transcripts. A first-round RT-PCR of the TCR CDR3 used the HTBI primer set. TCRdb re-called the multiplex PCR reads with MiXCR, one entry per CDR3 protein. This sample has fewer than 650,000 distinct CDR3 sequences, with 14% to 15% found just once. The sample consisted of blood. The source of these receptors is a woman between 40 and 55 years old with Graves' ophthalmopathy.

The chain has TRBV12-3 or TRBV12-4 and TRBJ1-5; tentative D call: TRBD1 (6 bases). Trimming removed 6 bases at V and 9 bases at J, with 15 bases between. This CDR3 is 13 amino acids long. CDR3 sequence (DNA): TGTGCCAGCAGACCGAGGGGGGGTCGGCCCCAGCATTTT. As protein: CASRPRGGRPQHF.

This clonotype was counted many times. V usage is TRBV11-3 and J usage is TRBJ1-5; D unclear. Trimming took 1 base from V and 2 from J, leaving 12 bases between them. CDR1 and CDR2 (germline): SGHNT, YENEEA. This CDR3 region has 16 residues. Here the CDR3 reads CASSLGYRMGNQPQHF. DNA of the CDR3: TGTGCCAGCAGCTTAGGGTACCGGATGGGCAATCAGCCCCAGCATTTT.

This clonotype was seen many times. The chain employs TRBV5-1 and TRBJ2-7; TRBD2 matches at 7 bases. CDR1 and CDR2 from the germline V gene are SGHRS and YFSETQ. The CDR3 contains 16 residues. V was pared by 4 bases and J by 0 bases, with 10 bases of the junction left unmatched. The CDR3 sequence is CASSRLGGTDSYEQYF. CDR3 DNA sequence: TGCGCCAGCAGCCGCCTGGGGGGGACCGACTCCTACGAGCAGTACTTC.

Many counts were recorded for this clonotype. This chain links TRBV15 with TRBJ2-7; D is possibly TRBD1 (5 bases). This CDR3 has 17 amino acids. Germline V gene data show CDR1 as LNHNV and CDR2 as YYDKDF (reference sequence). Trimming left V 0 bases short and J 5 bases short, with 20 bases between. The CDR3 loop is CATSREVGRGRMDEQYF. CDR3 coding DNA: TGTGCCACCAGCAGAGAGGTCGGAAGGGGCAGGATGGACGAGCAGTACTTC.

This clonotype occurred many times. The chain combines TRBV9 with TRBJ1-1; TRBD1 might be the D (6 bases). Between the trimmed V and J ends, which lost 4 bases and 1 base, there was a span of 14 bases. The CDR3 runs 15 residues. From germline, CDR1 is SGDLS and CDR2 YYNGEE. The DNA of the CDR3 is TGTGCCAGCAGCCATGGGATCAGGGGGAACACTGAAGCTTTCTTT. Translating it yields CASSHGIRGNTEAFF. Looking up the rest from reference TRBV9 and TRBJ1-1 gives the full variable domain: DSGVTQTPKHLITATGQRVTLRCSPRSGDLSVYWYQQSLDQGLQFLIQYYNGEERAKGNILERFSAQQFPDLHSELNLSSLELGDSALYFCASSHGIRGNTEAFFGQGTRLTVV.

This clonotype showed up many times. The CDR3 loop reads CSASGGTGGLYEQYF. In DNA, the CDR3 is TGCAGTGCTTCAGGGGGGACAGGGGGCCTCTACGAGCAGTACTTC. The chain employs TRBV20-1 and TRBJ2-7; 12 nucleotides match TRBD1. J was trimmed by 3 bases and V by 5 bases; bases with no gene match: 8. The CDR3 has 15 amino acids. Germline CDR1 reads DFQATT; CDR2 reads SNEGSKA (reference sequence).

This clonotype was recorded at least ten times. A read error may explain this, as a much larger clone is one base away. This chain connects TRBV12-3 or TRBV12-4 to TRBJ2-7, with 11 bases aligning to TRBD2. The CDR3 sequence is 15 residues long. V was pared by 4 bases and J by 6 bases, with 8 bases of the junction left unmatched. Here the CDR3 DNA reads TGTGCCAGCAGTTCAGGTAGCGGGAGGGCAATCGAGCAGTACTTC. Translated: CASSSGSGRAIEQYF.

This clonotype showed up many times. This sequence joins TRBV5-8 and TRBJ2-2, with a possible D match to TRBD2 (6 bases). V was clipped by 6 bases and J by 1 base, with 16 bases between them. This CDR3 spans 16 amino acids. CDR1 is SGHTS, CDR2 YDEGEE, per germline. The CDR3 loop is CASTLAGRLNTGELFF. The CDR3 DNA sequence: TGTGCCAGCACCCTTGCGGGGAGGTTGAACACCGGGGAGCTGTTTTTT.